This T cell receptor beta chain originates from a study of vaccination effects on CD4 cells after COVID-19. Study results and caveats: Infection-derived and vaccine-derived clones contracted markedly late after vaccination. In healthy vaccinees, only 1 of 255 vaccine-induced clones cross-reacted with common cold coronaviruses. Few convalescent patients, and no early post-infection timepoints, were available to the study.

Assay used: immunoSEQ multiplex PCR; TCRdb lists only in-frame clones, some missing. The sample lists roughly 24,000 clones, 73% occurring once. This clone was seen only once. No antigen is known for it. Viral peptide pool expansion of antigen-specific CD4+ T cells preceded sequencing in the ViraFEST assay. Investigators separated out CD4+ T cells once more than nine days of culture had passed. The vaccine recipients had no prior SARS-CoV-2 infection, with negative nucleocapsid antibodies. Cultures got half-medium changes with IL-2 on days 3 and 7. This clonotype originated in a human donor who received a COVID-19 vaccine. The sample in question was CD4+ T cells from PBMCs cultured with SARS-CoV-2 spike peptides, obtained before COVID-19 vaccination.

The CDR3 coding sequence is TGTGCCAGTAGCCCAGGAGGGAAGAGGGACACTGAAGCTTTCTTT. Translated, it gives CASSPGGKRDTEAFF. The genes are TRBV19 and TRBJ1-1; no definite D call. Germline-derived CDR1 and CDR2 are LNHDA and SQIVND (reference sequence). V lost 6 bases, J lost 3 bases, and 17 bases lay in between. This CDR3 is built from 15 residues.